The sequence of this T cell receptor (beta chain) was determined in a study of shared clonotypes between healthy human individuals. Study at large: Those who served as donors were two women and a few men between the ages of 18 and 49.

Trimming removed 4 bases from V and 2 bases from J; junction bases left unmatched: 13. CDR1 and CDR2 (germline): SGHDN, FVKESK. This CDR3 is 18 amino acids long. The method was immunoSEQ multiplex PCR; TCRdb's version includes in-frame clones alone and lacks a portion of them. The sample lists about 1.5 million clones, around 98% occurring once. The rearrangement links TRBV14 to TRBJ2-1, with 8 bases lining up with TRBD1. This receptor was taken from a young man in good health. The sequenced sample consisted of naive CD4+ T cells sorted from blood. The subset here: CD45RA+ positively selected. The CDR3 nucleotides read TGTGCCAGCAGCCCCATTTATTCGACAGGGGTCACCTACAATGAGCAGTTCTTC. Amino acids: CASSPIYSTGVTYNEQFF.